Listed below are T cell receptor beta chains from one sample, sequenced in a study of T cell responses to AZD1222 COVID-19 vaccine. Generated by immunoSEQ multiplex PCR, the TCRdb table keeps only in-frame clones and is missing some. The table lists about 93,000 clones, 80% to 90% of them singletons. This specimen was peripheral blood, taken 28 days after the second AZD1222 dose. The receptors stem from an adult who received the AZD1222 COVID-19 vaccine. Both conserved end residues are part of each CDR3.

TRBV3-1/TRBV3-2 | CASRGLAVNNEQFF
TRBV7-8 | CASSLAGQGAIYGYTF
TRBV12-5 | CASGLVRTSGSTDTQYF
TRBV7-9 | CASSRGPRGSTEAFF
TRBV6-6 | CASRDSKSNEQYF
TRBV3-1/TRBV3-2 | CASRAGGPAGYTF
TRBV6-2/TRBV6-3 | CASIPSRAAEAFF
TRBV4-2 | CASSQDRVTGHDF
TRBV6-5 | CASSYARTGGNYGYTF
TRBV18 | CASSPPGGSGNTIYF
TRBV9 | CASSVLTSGEQFF
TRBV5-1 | CASSLTGQGIEPQHF
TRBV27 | CASSLTTNQPQHF
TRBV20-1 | CSARGRTEAFF
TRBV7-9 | CASSLDKNGYTF
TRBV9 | CASSVMTANTEAFF
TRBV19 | CASSMIGGETQYF
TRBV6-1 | CASSEAPFSNQPQHF
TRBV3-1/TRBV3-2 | CASRGTGYQPQHF
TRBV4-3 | CASSQDYERDRAREQFF
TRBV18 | CASSPRADTQYF
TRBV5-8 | CASPNGFGRAPIEQYF
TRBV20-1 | CSASARRDGGANVLTF
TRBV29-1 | CSVGLAGGPVTDTQYF
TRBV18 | CASSPWTGSNTEAFF
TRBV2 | CASRASGGETQYF
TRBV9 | CASSVTGKTANTEAFF
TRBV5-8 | CASSSDRETDTEAFF
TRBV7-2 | CASSRGLAGVRGIQYF
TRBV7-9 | CASSLPPRLAGREDTQYF
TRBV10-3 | CAISFRDANYGYTF
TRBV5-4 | CASSLVSPSENTGELFF
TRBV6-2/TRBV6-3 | CASSQLTGGTEAFF
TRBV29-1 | CSVEGQETYEQYF
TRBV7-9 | CASSLYRMNTEAFF
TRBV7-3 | CASSSDRNQPQHF
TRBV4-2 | CASSQGTGGGYTF
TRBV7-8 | CASSLGDRGLGYTF
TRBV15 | CATSREAGRGYTF
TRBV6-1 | CASSDALGQGASPLHF
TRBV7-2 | CASSPRGAYEQYF
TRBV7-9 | CASTPETGQNSYEQYF
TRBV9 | CASSGSGGNTGELFF
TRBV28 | CASSRDNNSPLHF
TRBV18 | CASSQDSSLNIEAFF
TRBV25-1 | CASSADLLGFQETQYF
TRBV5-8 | CASSLNGWGRLDTQYF
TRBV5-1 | CASTGDSHYGYTF
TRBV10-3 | CATKIRESYEQYF
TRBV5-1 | CASTLGWVTGELFF
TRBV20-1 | CSALPNNEQFF